This T cell receptor beta chain came from a study of blood T cell repertoires in COVID-19. Overall study context: Both acute and convalescent COVID-19 samples were obtained from the United States, Italy and Spain. The analysed material was cDNA or gDNA that came from T cells, B-cell-depleted T cells, or PBMCs.

The CDR3 has 14 residues. V was cut by 6 bases and J by 2 bases, with 12 bases left in between. In germline, CDR1 is MRHNA, CDR2 SNTAGT. Study processing details: It was from reference gene primer amplification that nucleated cell counts were estimated. Measured with immunoSEQ multiplex PCR; TCRdb has only the in-frame clones, and not every one. V, J and clone size derive from that table, while D and trimming were established from the DNA sequence. The table lists 210,000 or so clones, roughly 90% of them singletons. The V gene is TRBV6-4, the J gene TRBJ2-3, with TRBD2 as a possible D gene (5 bases). Sequences were obtained from peripheral blood. The TCR comes from a woman in her 40s who had recovered from COVID-19. The CDR3 coding sequence is TGTGCCAGCAGACGGGAAGCCTCCACAGATACGCAGTATTTT. This translates into CASRREASTDTQYF.